This TCR beta chain emerged from a study of early T cells in non-severe SARS-CoV-2 infection. Background on the study: Chains were not paired, and sequencing was done on bulk RNA from unsorted whole blood.

V lost 3 bases, J lost 3 bases, and 10 bases lay in between. The CDR3 contains 13 residues. Germline CDR1 SGHNT, CDR2 YYREEE (reference sequence). Individually, cDNA molecules had unique molecular identifiers attached to them. MiXCR, run by TCRdb on the 5' RACE reads, gives a single entry per CDR3 protein. The sample lists 95,000 to 150,000 distinct CDR3 sequences, under 15% occurring once. Study-level points and caveats: VDJdb matches were skewed toward anti-spike CD8 T cell responses.

Details on this clonotype: Its antigen is unknown. It may be a read error: a sequence one base away is much more abundant.

The chain uses TRBV5-4 and TRBJ2-7, with D perhaps TRBD1 (6 bases). The sequencing sample was made of whole blood. This TCR derives from an adult who was a healthcare worker with PCR-confirmed SARS-CoV-2 infection or an uninfected control (not recorded which). CDR3 protein: CASSSGTNYEQYF. The CDR3, as DNA: TGTGCCAGCAGCTCCGGGACAAACTACGAGCAGTACTTC.